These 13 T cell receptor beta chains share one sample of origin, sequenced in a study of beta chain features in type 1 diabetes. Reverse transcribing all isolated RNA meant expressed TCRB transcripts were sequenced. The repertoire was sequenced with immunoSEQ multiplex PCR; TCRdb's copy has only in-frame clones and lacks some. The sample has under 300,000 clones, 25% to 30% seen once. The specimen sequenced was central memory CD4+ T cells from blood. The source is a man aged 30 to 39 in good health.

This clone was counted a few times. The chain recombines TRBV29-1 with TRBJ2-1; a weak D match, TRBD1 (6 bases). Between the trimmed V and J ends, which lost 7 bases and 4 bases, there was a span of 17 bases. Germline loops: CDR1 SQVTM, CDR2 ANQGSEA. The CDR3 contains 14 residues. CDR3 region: CSGGQGIAYNEQFF. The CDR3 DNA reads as TGCAGCGGGGGGCAGGGAATTGCATACAATGAGCAGTTCTTC.

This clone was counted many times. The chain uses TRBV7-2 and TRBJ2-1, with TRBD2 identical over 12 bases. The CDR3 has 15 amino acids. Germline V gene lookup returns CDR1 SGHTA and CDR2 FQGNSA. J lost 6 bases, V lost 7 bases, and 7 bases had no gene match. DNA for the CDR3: TGTGCCAGCACTGAGGGACTAGCGGGTCCCAATGAGCAGTTCTTC. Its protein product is CASTEGLAGPNEQFF.

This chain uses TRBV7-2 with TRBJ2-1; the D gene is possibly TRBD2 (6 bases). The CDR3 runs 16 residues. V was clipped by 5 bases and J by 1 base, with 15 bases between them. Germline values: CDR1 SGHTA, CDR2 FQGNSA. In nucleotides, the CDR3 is TGTGCCAGCAGCCCCTACGCTAGCGAGTCCTACAATGAGCAGTTCTTC. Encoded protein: CASSPYASESYNEQFF.

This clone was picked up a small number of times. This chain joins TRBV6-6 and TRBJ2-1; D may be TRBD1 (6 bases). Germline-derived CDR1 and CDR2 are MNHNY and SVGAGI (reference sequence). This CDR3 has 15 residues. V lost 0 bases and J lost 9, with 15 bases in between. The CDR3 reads CASSYSGDKQGEQFF. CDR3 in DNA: TGTGCCAGCAGTTACTCGGGGGACAAGCAGGGTGAGCAGTTCTTC.

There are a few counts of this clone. CDR3 loop: CASSYSQGAYEQYF. Written as DNA, the CDR3 is TGTGCCAGCAGTTACTCCCAGGGGGCCTACGAGCAGTACTTC. The V and J genes are TRBV6-6 and TRBJ2-7; 7 nucleotides agree with TRBD1. CDR1 and CDR2 from the germline V gene are MNHNY and SVGAGI (reference sequence). The CDR3 consists of 14 residues. V trimming: 0 bases; J trimming: 2 bases; junction bases outside the gene matches: 1.

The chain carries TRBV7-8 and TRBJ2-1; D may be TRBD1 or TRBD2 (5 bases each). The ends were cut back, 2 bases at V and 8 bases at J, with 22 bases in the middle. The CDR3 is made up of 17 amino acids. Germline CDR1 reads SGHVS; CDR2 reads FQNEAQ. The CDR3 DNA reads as TGTGCCAGCAGCTTAAGAGGGACCCTTACCTCCGGCGATGAGCAGTTCTTC. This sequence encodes CASSLRGTLTSGDEQFF.

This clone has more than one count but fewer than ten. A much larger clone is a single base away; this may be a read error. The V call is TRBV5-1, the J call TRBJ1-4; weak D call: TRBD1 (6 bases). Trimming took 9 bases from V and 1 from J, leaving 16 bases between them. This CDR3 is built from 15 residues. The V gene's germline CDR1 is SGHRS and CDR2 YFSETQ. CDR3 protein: CAITEGEVTNEKLFF. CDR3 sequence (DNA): TGCGCCATCACGGAGGGGGAAGTAACTAATGAAAAACTGTTTTTT.

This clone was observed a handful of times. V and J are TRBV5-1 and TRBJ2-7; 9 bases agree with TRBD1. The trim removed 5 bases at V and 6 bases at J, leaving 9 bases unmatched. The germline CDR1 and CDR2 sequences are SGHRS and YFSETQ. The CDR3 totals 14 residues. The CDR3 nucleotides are TGCGCCAGCAGGGAGGGGACAGGGAGTCTCGAGCAGTACTTC. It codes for CASREGTGSLEQYF.

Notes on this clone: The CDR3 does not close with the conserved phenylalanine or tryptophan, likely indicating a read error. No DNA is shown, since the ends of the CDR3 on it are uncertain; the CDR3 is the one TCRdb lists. The CDR3 sequence is CASSSAGTGGPVSL. The rearrangement uses TRBV11-2 and TRBJ1-2; the D call TRBD1 from the table was never checked on the DNA. Germline CDR1 and CDR2: SGHAT and FQNNGV. The CDR3 adds up to 14 amino acids, both ends counted.

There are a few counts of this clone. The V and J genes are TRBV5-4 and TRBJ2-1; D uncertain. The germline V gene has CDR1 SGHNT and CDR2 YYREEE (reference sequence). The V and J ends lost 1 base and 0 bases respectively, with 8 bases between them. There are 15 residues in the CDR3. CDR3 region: CASSLRHHSYNEQFF. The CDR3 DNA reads TGTGCCAGCAGCTTGAGGCACCACTCCTACAATGAGCAGTTCTTC. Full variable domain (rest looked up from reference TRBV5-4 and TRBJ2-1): ETGVTQSPTHLIKTRGQQVTLRCSSQSGHNTVSWYQQALGQGPQFIFQYYREEENGRGNFPPRFSGLQFPNYSSELNVNALELDDSALYLCASSLRHHSYNEQFFGPGTRLTVL.

The CDR3 bases are TGTGCCAGCAGCTTAAGACTAGCGGGAGAGGGGGCCCAGTACTTC. Translated, it gives CASSLRLAGEGAQYF. The gene calls are TRBV7-2 and TRBJ2-5, with 12 positions matching TRBD2. Germline CDR1 is SGHTA and CDR2 is FQGNSA. This CDR3 comprises 15 residues. After removal of 2 bases from V and 9 bases from J, the junction contained 7 bases not matched to a gene.

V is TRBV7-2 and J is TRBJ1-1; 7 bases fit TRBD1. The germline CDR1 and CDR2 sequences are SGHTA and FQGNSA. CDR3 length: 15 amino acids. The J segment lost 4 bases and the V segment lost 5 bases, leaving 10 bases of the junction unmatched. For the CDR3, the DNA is TGTGCCAGCAGCCCAAACAGGGGCGTAGGCACTGAAGCTTTCTTT. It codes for CASSPNRGVGTEAFF. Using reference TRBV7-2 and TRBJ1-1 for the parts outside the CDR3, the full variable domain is GAGVSQSPSNKVTEKGKDVELRCDPISGHTALYWYRQSLGQGLEFLIYFQGNSAPDKSGLPSDRFSAERTGGSVSTLTIQRTQQEDSAVYLCASSPNRGVGTEAFFGQGTRLTVV.

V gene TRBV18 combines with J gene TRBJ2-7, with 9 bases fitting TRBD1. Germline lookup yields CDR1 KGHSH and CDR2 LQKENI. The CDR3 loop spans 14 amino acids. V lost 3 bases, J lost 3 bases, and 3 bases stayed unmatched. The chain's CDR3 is CASSPGQGHYEQYF. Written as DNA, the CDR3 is TGTGCCAGCTCACCGGGACAGGGACACTACGAGCAGTACTTC.